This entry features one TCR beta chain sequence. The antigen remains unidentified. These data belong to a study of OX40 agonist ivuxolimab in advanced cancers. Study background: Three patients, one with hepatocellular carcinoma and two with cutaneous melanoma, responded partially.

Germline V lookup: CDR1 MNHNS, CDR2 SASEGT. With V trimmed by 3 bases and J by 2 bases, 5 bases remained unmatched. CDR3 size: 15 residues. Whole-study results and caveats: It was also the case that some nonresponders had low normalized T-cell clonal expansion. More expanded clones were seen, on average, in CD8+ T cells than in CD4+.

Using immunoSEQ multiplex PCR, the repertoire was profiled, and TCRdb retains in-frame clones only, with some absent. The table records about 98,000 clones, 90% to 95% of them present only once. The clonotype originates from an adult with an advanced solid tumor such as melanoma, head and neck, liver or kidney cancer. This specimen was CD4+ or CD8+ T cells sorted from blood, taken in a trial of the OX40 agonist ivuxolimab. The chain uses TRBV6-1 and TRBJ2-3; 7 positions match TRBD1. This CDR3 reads CASSDRDSNTDTQYF. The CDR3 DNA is TGTGCCAGCAGTGACCGGGACAGCAACACAGATACGCAGTATTTT.